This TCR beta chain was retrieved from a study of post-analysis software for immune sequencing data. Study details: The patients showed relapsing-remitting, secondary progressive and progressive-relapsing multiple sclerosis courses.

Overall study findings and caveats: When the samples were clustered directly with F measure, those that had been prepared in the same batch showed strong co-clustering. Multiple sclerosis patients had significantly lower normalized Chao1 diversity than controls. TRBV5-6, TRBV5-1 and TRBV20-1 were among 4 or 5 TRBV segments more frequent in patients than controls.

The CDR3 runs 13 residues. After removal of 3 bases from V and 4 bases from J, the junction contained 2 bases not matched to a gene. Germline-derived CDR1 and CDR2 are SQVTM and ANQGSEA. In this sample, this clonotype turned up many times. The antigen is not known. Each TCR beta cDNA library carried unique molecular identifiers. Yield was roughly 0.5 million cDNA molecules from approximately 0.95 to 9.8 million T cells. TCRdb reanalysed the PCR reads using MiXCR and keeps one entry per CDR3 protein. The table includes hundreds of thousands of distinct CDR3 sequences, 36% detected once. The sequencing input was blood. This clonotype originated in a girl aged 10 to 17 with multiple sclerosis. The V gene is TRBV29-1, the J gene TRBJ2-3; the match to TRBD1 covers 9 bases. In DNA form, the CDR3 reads TGCAGCGTTGAGGGACAGGGACCAGATACGCAGTATTTT. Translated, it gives CSVEGQGPDTQYF.